This T cell receptor (beta chain) was found in a study of T-cell reconstitution after alpha-beta-depleted transplantation in children (dated by TCRdb to about 2016). Notes on the research overall: Using TCR repertoire profiling, the study quantitatively followed how T-cell immune reconstitution unfolded in children after TCRalphabeta/CD19-depleted allogeneic hematopoietic cell transplantation.

Comments on this clonotype: This receptor's antigen is unknown. Base quality data are lacking; no much larger clone is found one base away.

The library was generated by PCR. Data came from an Illumina HiSeq 2500. To normalize quantification of the TCRbeta repertoire, the TCR libraries were built with molecular barcoding that relied on unique molecular identifiers. Using fastp at Q25 and MiXCR, TCRdb reprocessed the public reads and kept productive beta chains. Rows matching on CDR3 protein sequence are summarized as one entry with the most common DNA and genes. This sample gives 200,000 to 250,000 distinct CDR3 sequences in total; around 13% of them show up just once. 2% to 3% of the sample belongs to the ten largest clones. This TCR was sampled from a human donor who donated a stem cell graft to a child with acute lymphoblastic leukemia. Here the sequenced sample was PBMCs from the stem cell graft donor, taken from the stem cell graft.

Here is the DNA: TGCGCCAGCAGCAGACAGGGGGATCGAAATGGCTACACCTTC. Its product reads: CASSRQGDRNGYTF. Here the chain combines TRBV4-3 and TRBJ1-2, with 9 bases aligning to TRBD1. Sequences LGHNA (CDR1) and YSLEER (CDR2) are obtained from the germline V gene. The CDR3 spans 14 residues, from the cysteine through the phenylalanine. Left in the record is the CDR3 DNA by itself, 42 bases read in frame from the first base. Trimming takes 5 bases off V and 6 bases off J; junction bases not matched to a gene: 7.